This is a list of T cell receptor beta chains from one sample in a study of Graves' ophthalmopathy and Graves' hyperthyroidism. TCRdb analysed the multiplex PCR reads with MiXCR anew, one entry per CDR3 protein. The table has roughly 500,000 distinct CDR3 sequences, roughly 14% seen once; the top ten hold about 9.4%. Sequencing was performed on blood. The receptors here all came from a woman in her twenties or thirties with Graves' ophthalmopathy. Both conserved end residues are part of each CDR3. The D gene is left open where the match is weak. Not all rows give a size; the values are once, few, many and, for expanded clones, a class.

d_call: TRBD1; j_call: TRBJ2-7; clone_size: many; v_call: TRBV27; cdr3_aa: CASSWGQGDEQYF; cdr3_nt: TGTGCCAGCAGTTGGGGGCAGGGGGACGAGCAGTACTTC
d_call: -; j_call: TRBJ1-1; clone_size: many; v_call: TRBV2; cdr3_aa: CASSEEGGGTEAFF; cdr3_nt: TGTGCCAGCAGTGAAGAAGGGGGGGGTACTGAAGCTTTCTTT
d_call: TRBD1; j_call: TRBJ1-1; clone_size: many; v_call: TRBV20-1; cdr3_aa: CSARDLADRGVTEAFF; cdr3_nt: TGCAGTGCTAGAGATCTTGCTGACAGGGGGGTAACTGAAGCTTTCTTT
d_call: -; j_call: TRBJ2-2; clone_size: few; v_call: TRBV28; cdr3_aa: CASTDRLTTGELFF; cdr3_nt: TGTGCCAGCACGGACAGACTTACCACCGGGGAGCTGTTTTTT
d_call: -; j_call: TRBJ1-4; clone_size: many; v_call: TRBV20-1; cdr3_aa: CSASAPDRTNEKLFF; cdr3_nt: TGCAGTGCTAGCGCTCCCGACAGGACTAATGAAAAACTGTTTTTT
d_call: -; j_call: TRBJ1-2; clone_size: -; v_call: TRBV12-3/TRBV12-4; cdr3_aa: CASSMESGYTF; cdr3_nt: TGTGCCAGCAGTATGGAGTCGGGCTACACCTTC
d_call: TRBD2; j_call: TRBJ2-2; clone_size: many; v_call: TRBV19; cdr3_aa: CASSMRVAGNTGELFF; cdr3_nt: TGTGCCAGTAGTATGAGGGTAGCGGGAAATACCGGGGAGCTGTTTTTT
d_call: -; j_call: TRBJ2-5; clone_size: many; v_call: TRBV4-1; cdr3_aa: CASSPPRMGHHYF; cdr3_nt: TGCGCCAGCAGCCCCCCAAGGATGGGACACCATTACTTC
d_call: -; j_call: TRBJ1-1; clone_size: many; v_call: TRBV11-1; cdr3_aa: CASSLWKGNTEAFF; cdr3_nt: TGTGCCAGCAGCTTATGGAAAGGGAACACTGAAGCTTTCTTT
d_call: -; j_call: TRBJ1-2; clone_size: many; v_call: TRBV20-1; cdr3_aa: CSALPYGGFYGYTF; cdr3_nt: TGCAGTGCTCTGCCATACGGGGGCTTCTATGGCTACACCTTC
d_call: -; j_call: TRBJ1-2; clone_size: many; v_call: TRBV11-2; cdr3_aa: CASSLVGLGGRYGYTF; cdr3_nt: TGTGCCAGCAGCTTAGTTGGTTTGGGCGGACGGTATGGCTACACCTTC
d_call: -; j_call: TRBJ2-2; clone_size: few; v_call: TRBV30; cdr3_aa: CAWSLGGADTGELFF; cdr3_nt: TGTGCCTGGAGTTTAGGTGGTGCCGACACCGGGGAGCTGTTTTTT
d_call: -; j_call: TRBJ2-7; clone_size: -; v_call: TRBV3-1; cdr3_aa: CASSPEPEHNEQYF; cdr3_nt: TGTGCCAGCAGCCCGGAACCCGAGCACAACGAGCAGTACTTC
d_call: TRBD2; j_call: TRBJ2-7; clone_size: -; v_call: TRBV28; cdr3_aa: CASSSVLAAPFEQYF; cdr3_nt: TGTGCCAGCAGTAGCGTACTAGCGGCGCCCTTCGAGCAGTACTTC
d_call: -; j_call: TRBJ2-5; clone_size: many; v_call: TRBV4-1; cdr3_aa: CASSQDLDLKETQYF; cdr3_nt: TGCGCCAGCAGCCAAGATCTGGATCTCAAAGAGACCCAGTACTTC
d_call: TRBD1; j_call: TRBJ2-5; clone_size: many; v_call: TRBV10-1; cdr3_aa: CASSSTGEKETQYF; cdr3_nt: TGCGCCAGCAGTAGTACAGGGGAAAAAGAGACCCAGTACTTC
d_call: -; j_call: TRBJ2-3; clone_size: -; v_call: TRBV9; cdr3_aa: CASSGGPPVDTQYF; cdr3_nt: TGTGCCAGCAGCGGAGGTCCTCCTGTAGATACGCAGTATTTT
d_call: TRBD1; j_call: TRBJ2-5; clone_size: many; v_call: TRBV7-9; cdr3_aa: CASSSDRVEWETQYF; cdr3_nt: TGTGCCAGCAGCTCGGACAGGGTTGAATGGGAGACCCAGTACTTC
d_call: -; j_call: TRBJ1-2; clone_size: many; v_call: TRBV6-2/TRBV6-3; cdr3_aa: CASSLYLQDYGYTF; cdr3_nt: TGTGCCAGCAGTTTATACTTACAGGACTATGGCTACACCTTC
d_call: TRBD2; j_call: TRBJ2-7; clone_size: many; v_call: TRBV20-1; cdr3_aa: CSAREVAGVFEQYF; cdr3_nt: TGCAGTGCTAGAGAGGTAGCGGGAGTCTTCGAGCAGTACTTC
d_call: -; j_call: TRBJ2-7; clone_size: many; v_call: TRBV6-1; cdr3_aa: CASSEWHGLNYEQYF; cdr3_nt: TGTGCCAGCAGTGAATGGCACGGACTTAACTACGAGCAGTACTTC
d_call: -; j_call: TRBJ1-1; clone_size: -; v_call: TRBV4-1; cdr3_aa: CASSLEPKGKGAFF; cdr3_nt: TGCGCCAGCAGCCTAGAACCGAAGGGGAAAGGAGCTTTCTTT
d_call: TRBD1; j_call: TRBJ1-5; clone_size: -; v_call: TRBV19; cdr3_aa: CASSIAGTGSSNQPQHF; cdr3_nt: TGTGCCAGTAGTATAGCCGGGACAGGGAGCAGCAATCAGCCCCAGCATTTT
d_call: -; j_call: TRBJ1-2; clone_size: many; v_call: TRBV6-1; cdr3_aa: CASSEAGTPYGYTF; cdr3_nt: TGTGCCAGCAGTGAAGCCGGGACACCTTATGGCTACACCTTC
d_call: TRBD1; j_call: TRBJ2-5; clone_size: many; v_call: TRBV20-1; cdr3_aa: CSAARDRQETQYF; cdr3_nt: TGCAGTGCTGCCCGGGACAGGCAAGAGACCCAGTACTTC
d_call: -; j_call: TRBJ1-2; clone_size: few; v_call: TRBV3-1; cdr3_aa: CASSQGPGALLYGYTF; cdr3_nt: TGTGCCAGCAGCCAAGGGCCCGGGGCCCTCCTCTATGGCTACACCTTC
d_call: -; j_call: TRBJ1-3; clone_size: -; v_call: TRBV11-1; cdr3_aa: CASSSGGQPSGNTIYF; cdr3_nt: TGTGCCAGCAGCTCCGGTGGACAGCCTTCTGGAAACACCATATATTTT
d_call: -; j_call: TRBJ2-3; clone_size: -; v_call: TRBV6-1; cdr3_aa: CASSELSGPDTQYF; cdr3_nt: TGTGCCAGCAGTGAGTTGTCAGGGCCAGATACGCAGTATTTT
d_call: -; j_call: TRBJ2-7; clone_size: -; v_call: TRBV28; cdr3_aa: CASSLSVGLAYEQYF; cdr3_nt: TGTGCCAGCAGTTTATCCGTGGGCCTGGCCTACGAGCAGTACTTC
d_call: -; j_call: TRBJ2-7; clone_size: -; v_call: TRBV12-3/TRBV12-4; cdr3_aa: CASSLHEGYEQYF; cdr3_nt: TGTGCCAGCAGTCTACATGAAGGCTACGAGCAGTACTTC
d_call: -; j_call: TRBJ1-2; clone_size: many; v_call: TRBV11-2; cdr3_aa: CASSLGDGFWYGYTF; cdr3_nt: TGTGCCAGCAGCTTGGGGGACGGGTTTTGGTATGGCTACACCTTC
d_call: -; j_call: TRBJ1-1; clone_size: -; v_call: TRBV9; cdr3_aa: CASSVSRATEAFF; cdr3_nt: TGTGCCAGCAGCGTAAGCAGGGCCACTGAAGCTTTCTTT
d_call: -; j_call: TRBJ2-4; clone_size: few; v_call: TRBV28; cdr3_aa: CASSLSHSFAKNIKYF; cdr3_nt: TGTGCCAGCAGTTTATCCCACAGTTTCGCCAAAAACATTAAGTACTTC
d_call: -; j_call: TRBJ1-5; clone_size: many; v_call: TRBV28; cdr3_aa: CASSFVSSSNQPQHF; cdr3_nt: TGTGCCAGCAGTTTTGTCAGCAGTAGCAATCAGCCCCAGCATTTT